The clone carrying this T cell receptor (beta chain) showed up just once. The antigen remains unidentified. The data derive from a study of a mutant IDH1 vaccine in newly diagnosed glioma. Turning to the study itself: In weeks 1, 3, 5, 7, 11, 15, 19 and 23, patients were immunized, eight times in all. Vaccines began 4-6 weeks after radiotherapy alone, or with temozolomide cycles. Patients previously underwent radiotherapy, temozolomide, or both, and most underwent both.

Indicated time point: week 11, during vaccination. Every vaccination contained 300 ug of the mutant IDH1 20-mer peptide and was paired with topical imiquimod. There were new WHO grade 3 or 4 astrocytomas in the donors, and these were IDH1-mutant and ATRX-lost. Repertoires were generated with immunoSEQ multiplex PCR, while TCRdb's copy carries only in-frame clones and drops some. The sample includes approximately 36,000 clones, around 80% of them seen just once. The CDR3 consists of 16 residues. Trimming pared 3 bases from V and 3 bases from J, leaving 14 bases between. The germline V gene has CDR1 ENHRY and CDR2 SYGVKD.

The chain joins TRBV10-3 to TRBJ1-4; D uncertain. The sequence derives from a woman between 25 and 40 years old with glioma. Some clones in this sample may be carry-over from other donors' samples. The specimen was peripheral blood mononuclear cells (PBMCs), collected from a glioma patient whose treatment included an IDH1 peptide vaccine. The DNA of the CDR3 is TGTGCCATCAGTGAATCCGGACCTTCTTCTAATGAAAAACTGTTTTTT. It translates to CAISESGPSSNEKLFF.